This T cell receptor (beta chain) was documented in a study of T cell responses to AZD1222 COVID-19 vaccine. TCRdb's table, derived via immunoSEQ multiplex PCR, lists solely in-frame clones and lacks some. The profile shows tens of thousands of clones, around 90% of them singletons. The CDR3 consists of 15 residues. Trimming took 5 bases from V and 1 from J, leaving 14 bases between them. From germline, CDR1 is LNHDA and CDR2 SQIVND (reference sequence). Study-wide results and limits: Rises in breadth and depth of Spike-specific TCRs came after two AZD1222 doses. A mostly white British donor set with more females was recruited, and clonal diversity was possibly underestimated.

The sample holds a few counts of this clone. The antigen is not known. This chain uses TRBV19 with TRBJ1-1; D is undetermined. The source of this sequence is an adult who received the AZD1222 COVID-19 vaccine. Sequenced material: peripheral blood, taken 28 days after the second AZD1222 dose. The CDR3 region is CASSPKAAWNTEAFF. DNA for the CDR3: TGTGCCAGTAGTCCAAAGGCCGCATGGAACACTGAAGCTTTCTTT.